Below, 26 T cell receptor beta chains from the same sample are listed, as sequenced in a study of blood T cell repertoires in COVID-19. Assay: immunoSEQ multiplex PCR; the TCRdb copy retains only in-frame clones and omits some. The sample yields around 43,000 clones, roughly 90% seen once. The specimen was peripheral blood. Every receptor here comes from a man in his fifties with active COVID-19.

This chain links TRBV20-1 with TRBJ1-4; D is undetermined. V lost 3 bases, J lost 8 bases, and 16 bases lay in between. CDR1 is DFQATT, CDR2 SNEGSKA, per germline (reference sequence). The CDR3 has 14 residues. CDR3 nucleotides: TGCAGTGCTAGTGTTCTTCGGGGAAAGGAAAAACTGTTTTTT. This translates into CSASVLRGKEKLFF.

The chain uses TRBV4-1 and TRBJ2-7, with TRBD2 identical over 8 bases. The length of the CDR3 is 16 residues. The V gene's germline CDR1 is MGHRA and CDR2 YSYEKL. Trimming took 0 bases from V and 3 from J; bases not matched to a gene: 7. The CDR3 reads CASSQEGVAGLYEQYF. The CDR3 DNA reads TGCGCCAGCAGCCAAGAAGGAGTAGCGGGACTCTACGAGCAGTACTTC.

V usage is TRBV7-9 and J usage is TRBJ2-3, with no clear D. In germline, CDR1 is SEHNR, CDR2 FQNEAQ (reference sequence). Trimming shortened V by 5 bases and J by 3 bases, and 9 bases separated the two germline ends. This CDR3 spans 13 amino acids. The CDR3 DNA reads as TGTGCCAGCAGCGGCCTAGGAACAGATACGCAGTATTTT. It encodes CASSGLGTDTQYF.

This clone has a single count. The chain joins TRBV5-4 to TRBJ2-7; 12 bases line up with TRBD2. This CDR3 contains 15 residues. After removal of 4 bases from V and 7 bases from J, the junction contained 9 bases not matched to a gene. Germline lookup yields CDR1 SGHNT and CDR2 YYREEE (reference sequence). As DNA, the CDR3 is TGTGCCAGCAGCGAGACTAGCGGGAGTTGGGGAGAGCAGTACTTC. This translates into CASSETSGSWGEQYF.

The chain couples TRBV3-1 (or the pseudogene TRBV3-2) to TRBJ2-7; a weak D match, TRBD1 (6 bases). V lost 1 base, J lost 1 base, and 8 bases lay in between. The germline V gene has CDR1 LGHDT and CDR2 YNNKEL (reference sequence). This CDR3 contains 14 residues. CDR3 protein: CASSQVTGSYEQYF. The CDR3 DNA reads as TGTGCCAGCAGCCAAGTGACAGGATCCTACGAGCAGTACTTC.

A word on this clone: Lacking the conserved final phenylalanine or tryptophan, this CDR3 likely reflects a read error. This chain uses TRBV29-1 with TRBJ1-2, with TRBD1 matching over 8 bases. V trimming: 7 bases; J trimming: 8 bases; junction bases outside the gene matches: 9. The CDR3 spans 12 residues. Germline lookup yields CDR1 SQVTM and CDR2 ANQGSEA. CDR3 region: CSDRTGTRGYTL. In nucleotides, the CDR3 is TGCAGCGATCGGACAGGGACTCGAGGCTACACCCTC.

The V and J genes are TRBV5-6 and TRBJ2-7; tentatively, D is TRBD2 (6 bases). The germline V gene has CDR1 SGHDT and CDR2 YYEEEE. The CDR3 length is 14 residues. V was trimmed by 4 bases and J by 4 bases, leaving 15 bases between them. CDR3 nucleotides: TGTGCCAGCAGCCGAGAGGTAGCGGTATACGAGCAGTACTTC. Translating it yields CASSREVAVYEQYF.

This chain links TRBV7-9 with TRBJ2-2, with a possible D match to TRBD2 (5 bases). The V and J ends lost 2 bases and 2 bases respectively, with 6 bases between them. The CDR3 sequence is 14 residues long. Germline values: CDR1 SEHNR, CDR2 FQNEAQ (reference sequence). As DNA, the CDR3 is TGTGCCAGCAGCTTAAGCGGAAACACCGGGGAGCTGTTTTTT. This encodes CASSLSGNTGELFF.

The V and J genes are TRBV7-9 and TRBJ2-5; the match to TRBD2 covers 10 bases. CDR3 length: 16 amino acids. V lost 0 bases to trimming and J lost 5 bases; unmatched junction nucleotides: 6. From germline, CDR1 is SEHNR and CDR2 FQNEAQ (reference sequence). The CDR3 sequence is CASSLAGASGSETQYF. CDR3 nucleotides: TGTGCCAGCAGCTTAGCTGGGGCTAGCGGGAGTGAGACCCAGTACTTC.

The chain has TRBV28 and TRBJ2-7; 7 bases line up with TRBD2. Germline lookup yields CDR1 MDHEN and CDR2 SYDVKM. After removal of 5 bases from V and 6 bases from J, the junction contained 10 bases not matched to a gene. The CDR3 consists of 14 residues. CDR3 DNA sequence: TGTGCCAGCAGTACCGGGACGGGAGGCCGCGAGCAGTACTTC. It specifies CASSTGTGGREQYF.

The J gene is TRBJ1-6, the V gene TRBV5-1; D is ambiguous. Trimming removed 2 bases from V and 10 bases from J, with 16 bases in between. CDR1 SGHRS and CDR2 YFSETQ come from the germline V gene. The CDR3 extends over 15 amino acids. CDR3 DNA sequence: TGCGCCAGCAGCTTTTTCGGGGAAGAGCAATCACCCCTCCACTTT. Translating gives CASSFFGEEQSPLHF.

The chain joins TRBV29-1 to TRBJ2-3; TRBD1 matches at 9 bases. Per the germline V gene, CDR1 is SQVTM and CDR2 is ANQGSEA. V trimming: 4 bases; J trimming: 1 base; junction bases outside the gene matches: 3. The CDR3 consists of 14 residues. CDR3 in DNA: TGCAGCGTTGCTCGGACAGGGGGCACAGATACGCAGTATTTT. This sequence encodes CSVARTGGTDTQYF.

The rearrangement uses TRBV29-1 and TRBJ2-7; 9 nucleotides match TRBD1. The trim removed 6 bases at V and 1 base at J, leaving 7 bases unmatched. Germline V gene lookup returns CDR1 SQVTM and CDR2 ANQGSEA. The CDR3 contains 14 residues. The CDR3 sequence is CSVNPGQGSYEQYF. For the CDR3, the DNA is TGCAGCGTGAACCCGGGACAGGGTTCCTACGAGCAGTACTTC.

The chain is built from TRBV7-2 and TRBJ2-1; TRBD2 aligns across 10 bases. This CDR3 contains 15 residues. Germline V gene lookup returns CDR1 SGHTA and CDR2 FQGNSA. V was pared by 1 base and J by 9 bases, with 6 bases of the junction left unmatched. In DNA form, the CDR3 reads TGTGCCAGCAGCTTAGAAAGCGGGAGGGCCGGTGAGCAGTTCTTC. Amino acids: CASSLESGRAGEQFF.

The CDR3 DNA reads TGTGCCAGCAGCGCAGATACGCAGTATTTT. Its translation is CASSADTQYF. This chain links TRBV28 with TRBJ2-3; D unclear. V lost 6 bases and J lost 4, with 2 bases in between. CDR1 and CDR2 (germline): MDHEN, SYDVKM. This CDR3 comprises 10 residues.

V gene TRBV23-1 combines with J gene TRBJ2-7, with 9 bases aligning to TRBD1. TRBV23-1 is sorted into the ORF group, with uncertain function. This CDR3 region has 14 residues. The CDR3 nucleotides read TGCCAGAAATCCGGGACAGGGCCATCCTACGAGCAGTACTTC. Its translation is CQKSGTGPSYEQYF.

This clone was detected only once. The J gene is TRBJ2-5, the V gene TRBV2; 11 bases are a match to TRBD1. The CDR3 runs 15 residues. Germline assignment: CDR1 SNHLY and CDR2 FYNNEI. V lost 5 bases and J lost 5; bases outside the gene matches: 7. The DNA of the CDR3 is TGTGCCAGCAGTTACCGGACAGGGGGCGCGGAGACCCAGTACTTC. Its protein is CASSYRTGGAETQYF. Filled out from reference TRBV2 and TRBJ2-5, the complete variable domain reads EPEVTQTPSHQVTQMGQEVILRCVPISNHLYFYWYRQILGQKVEFLVSFYNNEISEKSEIFDDQFSVERPDGSNFTLKIRSTKLEDSAMYFCASSYRTGGAETQYFGPGTRLLVL.

The rearrangement uses TRBV28 and TRBJ2-4; 9 nucleotides match TRBD1. This CDR3 contains 17 residues. CDR1 and CDR2 from the germline V gene are MDHEN and SYDVKM. The V segment lost 4 bases and the J segment 0 bases; nucleotides outside the gene matches: 7. The CDR3 DNA follows: TGTGCCAGCAGTTCCGTCGGACAGGGGCTAGCCAAAAACATTCAGTACTTC. Its protein product is CASSSVGQGLAKNIQYF.

This clone came up a few times. The chain combines TRBV29-1 with TRBJ2-1; D may be TRBD2 (6 bases). From germline, CDR1 is SQVTM and CDR2 ANQGSEA. This CDR3 is built from 15 residues. V was pared by 6 bases and J by 1 base, with 16 bases between. CDR3 amino acids: CSVSGLGGSYNEQFF. For the CDR3, the DNA is TGCAGCGTATCAGGCCTCGGGGGTTCCTACAATGAGCAGTTCTTC.

The chain employs TRBV5-4 and TRBJ2-5; TRBD1 is a possible D gene (6 bases). Trimming removed 4 bases from V and 0 bases from J, with 19 bases in between. This CDR3 has 17 amino acids. The germline CDR1 and CDR2 sequences are SGHNT and YYREEE (reference sequence). The CDR3 nucleotides read TGTGCCAGCAGCCTGACAGGCCCTGGCGGGTACCAAGAGACCCAGTACTTC. This gives the protein CASSLTGPGGYQETQYF.

The CDR3, as DNA: TGTGCCAGCAGCCCGGGACAGCCTAACTATGGCTACACCTTC. Protein sequence: CASSPGQPNYGYTF. This chain connects TRBV11-3 to TRBJ1-2; 7 nucleotides match TRBD1. Trimming took 5 bases from V and 0 from J; bases not matched to a gene: 3. The CDR3 consists of 14 residues. Germline CDR1 reads SGHNT; CDR2 reads YENEEA.

The rearrangement uses TRBV19 and TRBJ2-7; 10 bases are a match to TRBD1. Trimming cost V 1 base and J 5 bases; bases outside gene matches: 2. The CDR3 contains 14 residues. Germline V CDR1 and CDR2: LNHDA, SQIVND (reference sequence). In DNA form, the CDR3 reads TGTGCCAGTAGTATAGGACAGGGGGCCGACGAGCAGTACTTC. Protein product: CASSIGQGADEQYF.

V is TRBV9 and J is TRBJ2-1, with D perhaps matching TRBD2 (5 bases). The CDR3 covers 16 residues. V lost 9 bases to trimming and J lost 3 bases, with 22 bases between them. Germline V gives CDR1 SGDLS, CDR2 YYNGEE. This CDR3 reads CATSLEADGVYNEQFF. Here the CDR3 DNA reads TGTGCCACCTCCCTCGAGGCGGACGGGGTCTACAATGAGCAGTTCTTC.

The chain couples TRBV4-2 to TRBJ1-2; D remains ambiguous. Trimming removed 0 bases from V and 12 bases from J, with 14 bases in between. The CDR3 has 13 amino acids. The germline V gene has CDR1 LGHNA and CDR2 YNFKEQ. CDR3 amino acids: CASSQDLGRRDTF. Written as DNA, the CDR3 is TGTGCCAGCAGCCAAGATCTCGGGCGGCGGGACACCTTC.

A few counts support this clone. The chain combines TRBV7-3 with TRBJ1-4; no clear D gene. V gave up 5 bases and J gave up 7 bases, with 17 bases separating them. The CDR3 runs to 15 residues. Germline V gene sequence: CDR1 SGHTA, CDR2 FQGTGA. The CDR3 DNA follows: TGTGCCAGCAGCCCGAGGGCCAATGGGAGTGAAAAACTGTTTTTT. This sequence encodes CASSPRANGSEKLFF.

The V gene is TRBV7-9, the J gene TRBJ2-6; weak D call: TRBD1 (6 bases). Germline CDR1 SEHNR, CDR2 FQNEAQ (reference sequence). The CDR3 runs 15 residues. Trimming removed 8 bases at V and 2 bases at J, with 13 bases between. For the CDR3, the DNA is TGTGCCAGCCTAGAACAGGGCCCTGGGGCCAACGTCCTGACTTTC. Translated, it gives CASLEQGPGANVLTF.